This TCR beta chain appears in the sequencing data of a study of cytomegalovirus exposure and HLA in healthy donors. Germline-derived CDR1 and CDR2 are SGHRS and YFSETQ. The CDR3 runs to 16 residues. Trimming took 1 base from V and 5 from J; bases not matched to a gene: 7. Use of 60 Vbeta and 13 Jbeta primers characterized the PCR. The method was immunoSEQ multiplex PCR; TCRdb's version includes in-frame clones alone and lacks a portion of them. The profile shows 150,000 to 200,000 clones, under 80% of them singletons. The chain links TRBV5-1 to TRBJ2-3; 10 bases agree with TRBD2. Sequencing was carried out using PBMCs. The clonotype originates from a human donor in good health. CDR3 sequence reads: CASSLSLAGNIDTQYF. The CDR3 region has the DNA TGCGCCAGCAGCTTGTCACTAGCGGGGAACATAGATACGCAGTATTTT.